This T cell receptor (beta chain) was obtained from a study of T cells after yellow fever vaccination. Turning to the study itself: Fractions with few cells were prepared using SMART-Seq v4 Ultra Low Input.

Germline CDR1 and CDR2: DFQATT and SNEGSKA (reference sequence). Trimming stripped 6 bases from V and 6 bases from J, with 12 bases between. This CDR3 region has 12 residues. Study-level points and caveats: After the booster, approximately 95% of CD4 and 75% to 90% of CD8 primary-response clones were re-detected.

Regarding this clonotype: Antigen unknown.

TCRdb ran MiXCR on the 5' RACE reads and lists one entry per CDR3 protein. The table has more than 95,000 distinct CDR3 sequences, 7.5% to 10% seen once. The chain joins TRBV20-1 to TRBJ1-5; D might be TRBD1 (6 bases). This receptor was obtained from a man aged 18-30 years who received the YFV17D yellow fever vaccine. The source material was CD8+ T cells sorted from PBMCs, sampled on the day of the yellow fever booster vaccination. CDR3 in amino acids: CSARTAGQPQHF. CDR3 bases: TGCAGTGCCCGGACAGCGGGTCAGCCCCAGCATTTT.